Listed below are T cell receptor beta chains from one sample, sequenced in a study of T cells expressing NK-cell markers. Reanalyzing the 5' RACE reads, TCRdb keeps one entry per CDR3 protein, without DNA. This sample's table reports some 460,000 distinct CDR3 sequences. Sequencing was carried out using blood T cells: a sorted CD56 or NKG2C T cell subset, CD4+ or CD8+ T cells, or bulk PBMC T cells (not recorded which). The receptors were gathered from a woman in her forties or fifties in good health. CDR3s include the opening cysteine and the closing phenylalanine or tryptophan.

J gene,V gene,CDR3 protein
TRBJ2-1,TRBV24-1,CATSLGGGQFF
TRBJ2-1,TRBV18,CASSPRGDDAAFF
TRBJ2-3,TRBV7-6,CASSQRIPTSTDTQYF
TRBJ2-1,TRBV5-1,CASSLEAGGRYNEQFF
TRBJ1-5,TRBV19,CASSIPEGRIVQPQHF
TRBJ1-2,TRBV6-4,CASSEGQGKGYTF
TRBJ2-1,TRBV1,CTSSQAPGRVHEQFF
TRBJ1-1,TRBV28,CASSYSLSSEAFF
TRBJ1-4,TRBV7-8,CASSRTLGGINEKLFF
TRBJ2-2,TRBV7-6,CASSHRGGFDGELFF
TRBJ2-5,TRBV5-4,CASSLAAGGASETQYF
TRBJ2-2,TRBV20-1,CSARGRRSGGELFF
TRBJ2-3,TRBV12-3/TRBV12-4,CAWTSPADTQYF
TRBJ2-1,TRBV6-2/TRBV6-3,CASSYEAGAYNEQFF
TRBJ1-1,TRBV4-1,CASSQLLISRGKREAFF
TRBJ2-7,TRBV29-1,CSVRRQENYEQYF
TRBJ2-6,TRBV7-3,CASSSGRGANVLTF
TRBJ2-3,TRBV11-1,CASTDRSDTQYF
TRBJ2-3,TRBV20-1,CSAEPTRHTQYF
TRBJ2-7,TRBV7-2,CASSLKAAGREQYF
TRBJ2-7,TRBV10-3,CAISELRGYEQYF
TRBJ1-2,TRBV24-1,CATSDTLAGYGYTF
TRBJ2-7,TRBV7-3,CASSLFGVYEQYF
TRBJ1-1,TRBV5-1,CASSLGGVRNTEAFF
TRBJ1-4,TRBV12-3/TRBV12-4,CASSPTGAANEKLFF
TRBJ1-5,TRBV7-9,CASSPGVRAVDQPQHF
TRBJ2-1,TRBV14,CASSQKTPGEQFF
TRBJ2-4,TRBV6-1,CASSEAGWGKNIQYF
TRBJ1-3,TRBV28,CASSLRAGLTGNTIYF
TRBJ2-7,TRBV6-6,CASRSLAGVREQYF
TRBJ2-1,TRBV12-3/TRBV12-4,CASSLSAPSDEQFF
TRBJ2-5,TRBV5-1,CASSIRGTSGMMGETQYF
TRBJ2-3,TRBV27,CASSLGQGLANTQYF
TRBJ2-1,TRBV9,CASSVEGEQVPEQFF